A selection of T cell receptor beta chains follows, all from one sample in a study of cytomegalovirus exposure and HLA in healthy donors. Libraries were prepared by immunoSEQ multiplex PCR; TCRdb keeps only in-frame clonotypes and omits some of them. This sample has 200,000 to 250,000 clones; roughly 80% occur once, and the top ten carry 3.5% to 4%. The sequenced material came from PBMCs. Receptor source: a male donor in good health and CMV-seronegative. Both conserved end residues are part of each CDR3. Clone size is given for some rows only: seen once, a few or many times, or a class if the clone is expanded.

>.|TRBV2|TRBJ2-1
CASSEALRYYNEQFF
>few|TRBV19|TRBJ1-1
CASSPDSYTEAFF
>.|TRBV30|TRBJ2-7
CAWRTGSYEQYF
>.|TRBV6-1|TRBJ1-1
CASSEAGGSNTEAFF
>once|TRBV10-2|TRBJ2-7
CASTSDRSSYEQYF
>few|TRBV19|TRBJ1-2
CATHPPGQGVSGYTF
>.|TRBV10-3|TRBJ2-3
CAISEAIQSRDTQYF
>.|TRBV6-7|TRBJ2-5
CASRRGQGETQYF
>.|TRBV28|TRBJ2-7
CASPSFHPTYEQYF
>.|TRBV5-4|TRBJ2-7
CASSLRVRAGSYAYEQYF
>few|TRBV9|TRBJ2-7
CASSPPLRGEQYF
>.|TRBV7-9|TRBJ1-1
CASSFNRGENTEAFF
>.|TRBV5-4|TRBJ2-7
CASSVGTGREQYF
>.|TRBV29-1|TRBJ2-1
CSVRQGTYNEQFF